Listed below are T cell receptor beta chains from one sample, sequenced in a study of beta chain features in type 1 diabetes. Sequencing used immunoSEQ multiplex PCR; TCRdb keeps in-frame clones, though not all of them. The data contain approximately 240,000 clones, more than 15% of them singletons. Input material: naive CD4+ T cells from blood. These receptor sequences come from a man between 25 and 39 years old with type 1 diabetes. Both conserved end residues are part of each CDR3. Each record gives: V gene, CDR3 protein.

v_gene: TRBV4-1; CDR3aa: CASSQGGHSNQPQHF
v_gene: TRBV29-1; CDR3aa: CSVRGQFNTEAFF
v_gene: TRBV5-1; CDR3aa: CASSSAGTGNTEAFF
v_gene: TRBV25-1; CDR3aa: CASSEGGGPHLAKNIQYF
v_gene: TRBV28; CDR3aa: CASLSGGAYNEQFF
v_gene: TRBV29-1; CDR3aa: CSASRTGNTEAFF
v_gene: TRBV29-1; CDR3aa: CSVVPNTDTQYF
v_gene: TRBV29-1; CDR3aa: CSVVRQGRTEAFF
v_gene: TRBV23-1; CDR3aa: CASSGITSYEQYF
v_gene: TRBV7-2; CDR3aa: CASSLWPGADTQYF
v_gene: TRBV25-1; CDR3aa: CASSEYRTDTEAFF
v_gene: TRBV27; CDR3aa: CASSLGAGVADTQYF
v_gene: TRBV9; CDR3aa: CASSVSTGIEAFF
v_gene: TRBV6-4; CDR3aa: CASSKGSSSWGYTF
v_gene: TRBV7-9; CDR3aa: CASSSPVTQYF
v_gene: TRBV30; CDR3aa: CAWSRQVNSNQPQHF